Each of the 21 T cell receptor beta chains below was sequenced from the same sample in a study of T cell responses to AZD1222 COVID-19 vaccine. Produced via immunoSEQ multiplex PCR; TCRdb's table is partial and in-frame only. Of about 130,000 clones detected, 70% to 90% appear once; the ten largest clones hold about 1.6%. Sequencing used peripheral blood, obtained on day 0 of AZD1222 vaccination. The receptors were sampled from an adult in good health.

This chain uses TRBV23-1 with TRBJ1-3, with a tentative D call TRBD1 (6 bases). TRBV23-1 carries the ORF label, with uncertain function. V lost 4 bases, J lost 0 bases, and 13 bases lay in between. This CDR3 has 16 amino acids. CDR3: CASSPGQPRSGNTIYF. CDR3 DNA sequence: TGCGCCAGCAGTCCAGGACAGCCACGCTCTGGAAACACCATATATTTT.

The chain joins TRBV6-4 to TRBJ2-3; D tentatively reads TRBD1 or TRBD2 (5 bases each). The germline gives CDR1 MRHNA, CDR2 SNTAGT. The CDR3 is made up of 13 amino acids. The ends were cut back, 8 bases at V and 3 bases at J, with 12 bases in the middle. CDR3 residues: CASAGDGTDTQYF. The DNA for the CDR3 is TGTGCCAGCGCCGGGGACGGGACAGATACGCAGTATTTT.

V and J are TRBV5-1 and TRBJ2-1, with 7 bases fitting TRBD1. The CDR3 extends over 15 amino acids. Germline V CDR1 and CDR2: SGHRS, YFSETQ. V lost 1 base to trimming and J lost 0 bases; unmatched junction nucleotides: 1. The CDR3 sequence: CASSLSGGSYNEQFF. The CDR3 DNA follows: TGCGCCAGCAGCTTGTCAGGGGGCTCCTACAATGAGCAGTTCTTC.

The chain links TRBV14 to TRBJ2-2; D is perhaps TRBD1 (6 bases). The germline gives CDR1 SGHDN, CDR2 FVKESK. There are 18 residues in the CDR3. V was shortened by 0 bases and J by 2 bases, with 16 bases between the two germline ends. The CDR3 coding sequence is TGTGCCAGCAGCCAAGATATGGCACAGGGCAGTAACACCGGGGAGCTGTTTTTT. This gives the protein CASSQDMAQGSNTGELFF.

The chain employs TRBV6-5 and TRBJ2-5; no definite D call. Looked up from germline, CDR1 is MNHEY and CDR2 is SVGAGI. The V gene lost 6 bases and the J gene lost 4 bases, with 12 bases spanning the gap. The CDR3 has 13 amino acids. The CDR3 here is CASSLGSGETQYF. Here the CDR3 DNA reads TGTGCCAGCAGCCTAGGGTCGGGAGAGACCCAGTACTTC.

The J gene is TRBJ1-2, the V gene TRBV2, with a possible D match to TRBD1 (5 bases). CDR3 length: 14 amino acids. V was shortened by 2 bases and J by 4 bases, with 11 bases between the two germline ends. Per germline, CDR1 SNHLY and CDR2 FYNNEI. CDR3: CASSESGQGYGYTF. The CDR3 DNA follows: TGTGCCAGCAGTGAATCGGGGCAGGGCTATGGCTACACCTTC.

The chain joins TRBV28 to TRBJ2-5; no reliable D call. From germline, CDR1 is MDHEN and CDR2 SYDVKM. CDR3 length: 13 amino acids. V lost 1 base and J 6 bases, leaving 9 bases between the germline ends. CDR3 amino acids: CASSLSQIKTQYF. The CDR3 DNA reads TGTGCCAGCAGTTTATCACAGATCAAGACCCAGTACTTC.

This rearrangement joins TRBV6-6 to TRBJ2-7; D unclear. V was clipped by 6 bases and J by 0 bases, with 12 bases between them. This CDR3 is 14 amino acids long. Germline CDR1 MNHNY, CDR2 SVGAGI (reference sequence). CDR3 bases: TGTGCCAGCAGACTGCTGGAGAGCTCCTACGAGCAGTACTTC. This codes for CASRLLESSYEQYF.

The rearrangement uses TRBV25-1 and TRBJ1-2; D is uncertain. There are 17 residues in the CDR3. The V end lost 5 bases, the J end lost 0 bases, and 19 bases lay between the germline ends. Germline assignment: CDR1 MGHDK and CDR2 SYGVNS. The DNA for the CDR3 is TGTGCCAGCAGTCCGCCCCAAACAGCATATACTAACTATGGCTACACCTTC. The encoded protein is CASSPPQTAYTNYGYTF.

The chain combines TRBV18 with TRBJ1-1, with 8 bases fitting TRBD1. This CDR3 has 16 amino acids. V was pared by 5 bases and J by 0 bases, with 8 bases of the junction left unmatched. Per germline, CDR1 KGHSH and CDR2 LQKENI. The CDR3 region has the DNA TGTGCCAGCTCATTGGACAGGGTAAAGGTGAACACTGAAGCTTTCTTT. This gives the protein CASSLDRVKVNTEAFF.

This clone was detected a few times. V and J are TRBV2 and TRBJ1-3; possibly TRBD1 for D (6 bases). In germline, CDR1 is SNHLY, CDR2 FYNNEI. This CDR3 is 16 amino acids long. Trimming left V 2 bases short and J 4 bases short, with 15 bases between. The DNA of the CDR3 is TGTGCCAGCAGTGAACAGGGGACCCTTTTGGGAAACACCATATATTTT. This sequence encodes CASSEQGTLLGNTIYF. Complete variable domain (other parts from reference TRBV2 and TRBJ1-3): EPEVTQTPSHQVTQMGQEVILRCVPISNHLYFYWYRQILGQKVEFLVSFYNNEISEKSEIFDDQFSVERPDGSNFTLKIRSTKLEDSAMYFCASSEQGTLLGNTIYFGEGSWLTVV.

This clone was detected a few times. V and J are TRBV19 and TRBJ1-5; D gene unclear. V lost 6 bases, J lost 0 bases, and 15 bases lay in between. Germline V gene data show CDR1 as LNHDA and CDR2 as SQIVND (reference sequence). This CDR3 has 16 amino acids. The CDR3 sequence is CASRGTRTSSNQPQHF. CDR3 coding DNA: TGTGCCAGTAGAGGCACGCGAACCTCTAGCAATCAGCCCCAGCATTTT.

The rearrangement uses TRBV7-2 and TRBJ1-3, with D unclear. In germline, CDR1 is SGHTA, CDR2 FQGNSA. CDR3 length: 14 residues. V gave up 1 base and J gave up 2 bases, with 6 bases separating them. The CDR3 protein is CASSLGPPGNTIYF. The CDR3 region has the DNA TGTGCCAGCAGCTTAGGACCCCCTGGAAACACCATATATTTT.

V usage is TRBV19 and J usage is TRBJ2-7, with TRBD1 matching 8 bases. V was pared by 3 bases and J by 4 bases, with 11 bases of the junction left unmatched. CDR3 size: 16 residues. Germline CDR1 LNHDA, CDR2 SQIVND (reference sequence). CDR3 in amino acids: CASSMDPGTGGYEQYF. The CDR3 DNA sequence: TGTGCCAGTAGTATGGACCCCGGGACAGGTGGGTACGAGCAGTACTTC.

This clone was seen more than once but under ten times. The rearrangement uses TRBV27 and TRBJ1-4; the D is unclear. Between the trimmed V and J ends, which lost 1 base and 5 bases, there was a span of 5 bases. CDR1 is MNHEY and CDR2 is SMNVEV in the germline V gene (reference sequence). The CDR3 is 13 residues long. The CDR3 bases are TGTGCCAGCAGTTTATTCAGGAATGAAAAACTGTTTTTT. Protein sequence: CASSLFRNEKLFF.

The chain is built from TRBV3-1 (or the pseudogene TRBV3-2) and TRBJ1-2; D remains ambiguous. The length of the CDR3 is 15 residues. Germline-derived CDR1 and CDR2 are LGHDT and YNNKEL (reference sequence). Trimming took 2 bases from V and 4 from J, leaving 14 bases between them. This chain's CDR3 is CASSQRSGRFYGYTF. As DNA, the CDR3 is TGTGCCAGCAGCCAACGTTCAGGCCGCTTCTATGGCTACACCTTC.

A single count supports this clone. The chain couples TRBV14 to TRBJ2-3; tentatively, D is TRBD2 (5 bases). This CDR3 is 17 amino acids long. Deletions cut 4 bases from V and 0 bases from J, with 17 bases between. Looked up from germline, CDR1 is SGHDN and CDR2 is FVKESK. CDR3 amino acids: CASSPGSGSWSTDTQYF. The CDR3 bases are TGTGCCAGCAGCCCGGGATCGGGGAGTTGGAGCACAGATACGCAGTATTTT.

This chain joins TRBV7-3 and TRBJ1-2; 9 nucleotides agree with TRBD1. J gave up 6 bases and V 2 bases, and 7 bases lay outside the gene matches. The CDR3 loop spans 15 amino acids. Germline CDR1 SGHTA, CDR2 FQGTGA. CDR3: CASSLWPGQGNGYTF. CDR3 nucleotide sequence: TGTGCCAGCAGCTTATGGCCCGGACAGGGGAATGGCTACACCTTC. Drawing the rest from reference TRBV7-3 and TRBJ1-2, the complete variable domain is GAGVSQTPSNKVTEKGKYVELRCDPISGHTALYWYRQSLGQGPEFLIYFQGTGAADDSGLPNDRFFAVRPEGSVSTLKIQRTERGDSAVYLCASSLWPGQGNGYTFGSGTRLTVV.

The chain couples TRBV6-5 to TRBJ2-2; 8 bases agree with TRBD2. This CDR3 has 15 residues. With 6 bases clipped from V and 5 bases from J, the junction kept 8 bases outside the gene matches. Germline CDR1 and CDR2: MNHEY and SVGAGI. This CDR3 is CASRPPSGGTGELFF. In DNA form, the CDR3 reads TGTGCCAGCAGGCCCCCCAGCGGGGGAACCGGGGAGCTGTTTTTT.

The rearrangement joins TRBV24-1 to TRBJ1-2; D ambiguous. The V gene lost 4 bases and the J gene lost 3 bases, with 11 bases spanning the gap. The CDR3 consists of 14 residues. Germline CDR1 reads KGHDR; CDR2 reads SFDVKD. In nucleotides, the CDR3 is TGTGCCACCAGTGACCTCCACGGGGACTATGGCTACACCTTC. Translation gives CATSDLHGDYGYTF.

This sequence joins TRBV10-3 and TRBJ2-1; 11 bases line up with TRBD2. The V gene's germline CDR1 is ENHRY and CDR2 SYGVKD. The length of the CDR3 is 16 residues. The junction had 5 bases not matched to a gene; V was cut back by 0 bases and J by 7 bases. The CDR3 loop reads CAISESSSGGLNEQFF. CDR3 in DNA: TGTGCCATCAGTGAGTCTTCTAGCGGGGGGTTAAATGAGCAGTTCTTC.